Sequencing of this TCR beta chain was carried out in a study of OX40 agonist ivuxolimab in advanced cancers. The length of the CDR3 is 18 residues. The trim removed 0 bases at V and 2 bases at J, leaving 11 bases unmatched. CDR1 SGHTS and CDR2 YDEGEE come from the germline V gene. Clones were read by immunoSEQ multiplex PCR, and TCRdb kept only the in-frame ones, dropping some. Among 130,000 or so clones listed, just under 95% were seen once. The clonotype was recovered from an adult with an advanced solid tumor such as melanoma, head and neck, liver or kidney cancer. This chain uses TRBV5-8 with TRBJ1-5, with 7 bases lining up with TRBD1. The sequenced sample was CD4+ or CD8+ T cells sorted from blood, obtained in a trial of the OX40 agonist ivuxolimab. The CDR3 nucleotides read TGTGCCAGCAGCTTGGACAGGGGAGGTAGGGTTGGCAATCAGCCCCAGCATTTT. Translated, it gives CASSLDRGGRVGNQPQHF.